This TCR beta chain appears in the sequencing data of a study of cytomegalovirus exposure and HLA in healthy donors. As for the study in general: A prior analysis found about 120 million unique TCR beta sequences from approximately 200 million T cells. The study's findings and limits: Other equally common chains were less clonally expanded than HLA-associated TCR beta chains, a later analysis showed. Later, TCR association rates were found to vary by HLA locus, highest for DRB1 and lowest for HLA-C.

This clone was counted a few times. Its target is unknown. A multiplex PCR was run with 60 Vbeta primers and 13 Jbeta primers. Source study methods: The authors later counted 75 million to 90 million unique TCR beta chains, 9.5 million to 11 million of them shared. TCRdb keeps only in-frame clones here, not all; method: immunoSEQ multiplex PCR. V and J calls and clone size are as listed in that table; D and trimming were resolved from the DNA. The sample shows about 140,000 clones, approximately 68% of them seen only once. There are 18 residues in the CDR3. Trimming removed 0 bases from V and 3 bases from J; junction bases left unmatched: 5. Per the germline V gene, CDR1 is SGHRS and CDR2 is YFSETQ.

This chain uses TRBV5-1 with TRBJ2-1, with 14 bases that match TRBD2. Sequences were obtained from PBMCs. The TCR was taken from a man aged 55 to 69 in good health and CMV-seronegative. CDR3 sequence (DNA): TGCGCCAGCAGCTTGGGGACTAGCGGGAGGACCCTCTACAATGAGCAGTTCTTC. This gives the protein CASSLGTSGRTLYNEQFF.